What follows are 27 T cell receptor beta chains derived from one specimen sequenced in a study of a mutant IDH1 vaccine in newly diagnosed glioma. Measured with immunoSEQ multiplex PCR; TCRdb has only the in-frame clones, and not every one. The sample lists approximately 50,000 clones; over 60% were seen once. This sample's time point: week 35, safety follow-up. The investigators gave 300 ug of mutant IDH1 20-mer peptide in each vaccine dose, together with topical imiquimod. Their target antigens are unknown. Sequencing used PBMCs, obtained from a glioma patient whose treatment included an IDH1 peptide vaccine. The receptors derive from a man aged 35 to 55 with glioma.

Here the CDR3 DNA reads TGTGCCAGCAGCAACCAACCCGCGCCAAAAGCTACGAGGCAGTACTTC. It yields the protein CASSNQPAPKATRQYF. The rearrangement joins TRBV21-1 to TRBJ2-7; TRBD2 is taken as the D call from the table, unchecked against the DNA. TRBV21-1 is assigned pseudogene status. CDR3 size: 16 residues.

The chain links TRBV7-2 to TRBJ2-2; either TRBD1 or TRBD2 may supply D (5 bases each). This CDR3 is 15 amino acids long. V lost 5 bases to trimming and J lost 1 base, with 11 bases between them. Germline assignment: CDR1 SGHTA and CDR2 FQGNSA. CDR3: CASSRMGRNTGELFF. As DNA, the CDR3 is TGTGCCAGCAGCCGCATGGGACGGAACACCGGGGAGCTGTTTTTT.

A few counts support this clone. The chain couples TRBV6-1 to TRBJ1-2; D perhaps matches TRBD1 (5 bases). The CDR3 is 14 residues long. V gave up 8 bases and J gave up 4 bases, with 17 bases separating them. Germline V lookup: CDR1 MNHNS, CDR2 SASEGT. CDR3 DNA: TGTGCCAGCCACCGGGACCGGGCCGTCTATGGCTACACCTTC. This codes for CASHRDRAVYGYTF.

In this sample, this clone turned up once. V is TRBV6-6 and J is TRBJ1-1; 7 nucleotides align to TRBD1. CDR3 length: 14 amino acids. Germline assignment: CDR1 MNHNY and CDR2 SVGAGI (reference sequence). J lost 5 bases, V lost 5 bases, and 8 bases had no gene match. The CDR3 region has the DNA TGTGCCAGCAGTCCGACAGGGAGGGGGACTGAAGCTTTCTTT. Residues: CASSPTGRGTEAFF.

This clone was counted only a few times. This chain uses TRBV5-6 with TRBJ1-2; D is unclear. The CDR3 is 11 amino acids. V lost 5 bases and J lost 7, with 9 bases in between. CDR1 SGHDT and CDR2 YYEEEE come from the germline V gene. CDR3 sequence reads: CASSRGFGYTF. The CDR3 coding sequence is TGTGCCAGCAGTCGGGGTTTTGGCTACACCTTC.

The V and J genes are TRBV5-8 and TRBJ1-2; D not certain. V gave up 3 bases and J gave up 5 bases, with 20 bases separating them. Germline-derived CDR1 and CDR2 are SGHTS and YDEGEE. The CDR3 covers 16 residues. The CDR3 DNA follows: TGTGCCAGCAGCTCACTACGACCCCAACTGGGATATGGCTACACCTTC. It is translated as CASSSLRPQLGYGYTF.

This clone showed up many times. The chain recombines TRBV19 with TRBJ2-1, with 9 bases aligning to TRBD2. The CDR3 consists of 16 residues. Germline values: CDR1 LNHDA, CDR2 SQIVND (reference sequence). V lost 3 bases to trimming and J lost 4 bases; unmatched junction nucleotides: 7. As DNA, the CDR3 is TGTGCCAGTAGTATCCGGGCAGCGGGGGGTTACAATGAGCAGTTCTTC. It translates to CASSIRAAGGYNEQFF.

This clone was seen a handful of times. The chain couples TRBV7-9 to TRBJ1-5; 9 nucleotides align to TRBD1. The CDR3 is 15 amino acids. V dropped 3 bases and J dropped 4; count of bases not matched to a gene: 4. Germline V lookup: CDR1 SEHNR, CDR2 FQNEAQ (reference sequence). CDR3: CASSLGQGRNQPQHF. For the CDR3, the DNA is TGTGCCAGCAGCTTGGGACAGGGACGGAATCAGCCCCAGCATTTT.

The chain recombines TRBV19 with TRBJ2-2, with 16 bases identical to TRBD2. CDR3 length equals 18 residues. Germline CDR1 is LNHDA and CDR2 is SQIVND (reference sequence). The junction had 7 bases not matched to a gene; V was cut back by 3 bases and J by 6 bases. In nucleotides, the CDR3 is TGTGCCAGTAGTATTCCCGGGACTAGCGGGAGGGAGGCCGGGGAGCTGTTTTTT. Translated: CASSIPGTSGREAGELFF.

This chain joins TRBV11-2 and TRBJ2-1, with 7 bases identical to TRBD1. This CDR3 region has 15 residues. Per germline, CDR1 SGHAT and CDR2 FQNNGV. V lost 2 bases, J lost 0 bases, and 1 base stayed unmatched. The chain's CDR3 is CASSLSGGSYNEQFF. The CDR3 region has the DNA TGTGCCAGCAGCTTATCAGGGGGCTCCTACAATGAGCAGTTCTTC.

The CDR3 sequence: CSVGGQTGYTF. In DNA form, the CDR3 reads TGCAGCGTTGGGGGACAGACAGGCTACACCTTC. V gene TRBV29-1 combines with J gene TRBJ1-2; 7 nucleotides align to TRBD1. The trim removed 4 bases at V and 8 bases at J, leaving 4 bases unmatched. Germline assignment: CDR1 SQVTM and CDR2 ANQGSEA. CDR3 length: 11 amino acids.

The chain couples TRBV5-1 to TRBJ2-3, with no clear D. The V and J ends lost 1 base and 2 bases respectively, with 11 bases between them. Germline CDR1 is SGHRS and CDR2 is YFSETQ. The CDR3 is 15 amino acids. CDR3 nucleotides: TGCGCCAGCAGCTTGCCGTGGGGATACACAGATACGCAGTATTTT. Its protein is CASSLPWGYTDTQYF.

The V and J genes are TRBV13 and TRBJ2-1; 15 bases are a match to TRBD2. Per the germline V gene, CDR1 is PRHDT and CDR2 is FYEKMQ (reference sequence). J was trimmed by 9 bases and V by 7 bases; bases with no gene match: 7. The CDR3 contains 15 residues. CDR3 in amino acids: CASTVGLAGGSEQFF. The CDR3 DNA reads TGTGCCAGCACCGTGGGACTAGCGGGAGGAAGTGAGCAGTTCTTC.

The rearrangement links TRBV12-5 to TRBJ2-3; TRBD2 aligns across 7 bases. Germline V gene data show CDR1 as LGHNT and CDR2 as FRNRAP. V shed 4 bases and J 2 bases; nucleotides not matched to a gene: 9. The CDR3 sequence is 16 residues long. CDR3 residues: CASGSPISGDTDTQYF. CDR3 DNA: TGTGCTAGTGGTTCCCCCATCAGCGGGGACACAGATACGCAGTATTTT.

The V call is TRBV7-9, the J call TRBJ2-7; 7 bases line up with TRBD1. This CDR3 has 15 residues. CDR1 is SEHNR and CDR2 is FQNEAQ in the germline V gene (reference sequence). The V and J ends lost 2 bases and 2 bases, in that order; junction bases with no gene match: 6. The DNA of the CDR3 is TGTGCCAGCAGCTTAAAAGGACAGGTCACCTACGAGCAGTACTTC. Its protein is CASSLKGQVTYEQYF.

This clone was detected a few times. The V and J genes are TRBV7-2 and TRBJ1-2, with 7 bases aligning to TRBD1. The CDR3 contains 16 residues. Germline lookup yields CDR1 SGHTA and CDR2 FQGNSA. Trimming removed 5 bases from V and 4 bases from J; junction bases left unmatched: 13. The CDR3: CASSPSLQGGIYGYTF. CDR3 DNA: TGTGCCAGCAGCCCCTCCTTGCAGGGGGGCATCTATGGCTACACCTTC.

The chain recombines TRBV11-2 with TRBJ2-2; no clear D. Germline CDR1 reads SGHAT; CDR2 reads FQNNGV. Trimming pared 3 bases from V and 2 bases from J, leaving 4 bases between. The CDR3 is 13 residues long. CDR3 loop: CASSFSNTGELFF. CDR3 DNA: TGTGCCAGCAGCTTTTCCAACACCGGGGAGCTGTTTTTT.

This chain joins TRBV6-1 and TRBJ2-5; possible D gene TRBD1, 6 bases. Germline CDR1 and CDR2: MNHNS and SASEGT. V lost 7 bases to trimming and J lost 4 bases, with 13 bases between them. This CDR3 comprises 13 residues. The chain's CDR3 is CASNRVPRETQYF. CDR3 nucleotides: TGTGCCAGCAACAGGGTCCCTCGAGAGACCCAGTACTTC.

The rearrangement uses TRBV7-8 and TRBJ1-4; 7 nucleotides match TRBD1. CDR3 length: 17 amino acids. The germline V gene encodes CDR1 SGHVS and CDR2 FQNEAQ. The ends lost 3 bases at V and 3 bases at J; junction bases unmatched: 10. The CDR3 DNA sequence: TGTGCCAGCAGCTTCGGAGCCTTCAGGGGGGCTAATGAAAAACTGTTTTTT. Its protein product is CASSFGAFRGANEKLFF.

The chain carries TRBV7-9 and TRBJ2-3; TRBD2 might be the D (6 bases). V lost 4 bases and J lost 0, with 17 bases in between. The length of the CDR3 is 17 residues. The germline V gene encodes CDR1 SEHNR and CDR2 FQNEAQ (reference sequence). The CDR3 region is CASSSPGTPLSTDTQYF. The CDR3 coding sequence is TGTGCCAGCAGCTCCCCCGGGACTCCGCTTAGCACAGATACGCAGTATTTT.

CDR3 DNA: TGTGCCAGTTCTTTCCAGGGGGGTTCACCCCTCCACTTT. It yields the protein CASSFQGGSPLHF. The chain is built from TRBV19 and TRBJ1-6; TRBD1 agrees at 7 bases. V gave up 8 bases and J gave up 9 bases; unmatched junction bases: 7. CDR1 LNHDA and CDR2 SQIVND come from the germline V gene (reference sequence). This CDR3 is built from 13 residues.

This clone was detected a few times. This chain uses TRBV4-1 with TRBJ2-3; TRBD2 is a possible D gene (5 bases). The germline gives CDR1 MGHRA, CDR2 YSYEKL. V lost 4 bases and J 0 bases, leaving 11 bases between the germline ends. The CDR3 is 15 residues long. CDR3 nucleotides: TGCGCCAGCAGCCGAGTGGACTTAAGCACAGATACGCAGTATTTT. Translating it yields CASSRVDLSTDTQYF.

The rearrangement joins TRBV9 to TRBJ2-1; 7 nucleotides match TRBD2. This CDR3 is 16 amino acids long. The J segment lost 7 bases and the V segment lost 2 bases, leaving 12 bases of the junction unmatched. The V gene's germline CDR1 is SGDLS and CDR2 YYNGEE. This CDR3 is CASSVGLSGGRNEQFF. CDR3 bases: TGTGCCAGCAGCGTGGGTTTGTCGGGAGGTAGGAATGAGCAGTTCTTC. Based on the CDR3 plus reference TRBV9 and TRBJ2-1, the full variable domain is DSGVTQTPKHLITATGQRVTLRCSPRSGDLSVYWYQQSLDQGLQFLIQYYNGEERAKGNILERFSAQQFPDLHSELNLSSLELGDSALYFCASSVGLSGGRNEQFFGPGTRLTVL.

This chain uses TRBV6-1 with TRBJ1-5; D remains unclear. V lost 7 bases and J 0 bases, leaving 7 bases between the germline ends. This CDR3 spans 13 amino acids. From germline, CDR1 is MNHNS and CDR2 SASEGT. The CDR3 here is CASIRRSNQPQHF. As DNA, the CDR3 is TGTGCCAGCATTAGGCGTAGCAATCAGCCCCAGCATTTT.

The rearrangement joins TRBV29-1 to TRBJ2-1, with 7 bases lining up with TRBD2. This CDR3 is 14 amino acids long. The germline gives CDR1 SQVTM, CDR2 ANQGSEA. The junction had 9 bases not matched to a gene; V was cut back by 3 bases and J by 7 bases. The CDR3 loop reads CSVEWERGWNEQFF. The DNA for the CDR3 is TGCAGCGTTGAGTGGGAGCGGGGATGGAATGAGCAGTTCTTC.

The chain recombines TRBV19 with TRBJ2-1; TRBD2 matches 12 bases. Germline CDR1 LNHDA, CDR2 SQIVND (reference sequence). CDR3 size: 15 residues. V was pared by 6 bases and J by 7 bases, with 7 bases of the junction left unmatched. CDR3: CASSTAGTSGNEQFF. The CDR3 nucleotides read TGTGCCAGTAGCACGGCCGGGACTAGCGGGAATGAGCAGTTCTTC.

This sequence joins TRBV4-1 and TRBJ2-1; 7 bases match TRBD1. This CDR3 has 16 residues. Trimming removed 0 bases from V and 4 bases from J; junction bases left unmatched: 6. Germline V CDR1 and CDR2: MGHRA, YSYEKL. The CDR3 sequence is CASSQDRTGEYNEQFF. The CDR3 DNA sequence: TGCGCCAGCAGCCAAGATCGGACAGGAGAGTACAATGAGCAGTTCTTC.